This TCR beta chain was sequenced in a study of blood T cell repertoires in COVID-19. The germline gives CDR1 SGHRS, CDR2 YFSETQ. Trimming stripped 0 bases from V and 4 bases from J, with 10 bases between. This CDR3 has 14 residues. In the authors' workflow: Amplification of reference gene primers provided the estimated nucleated cell counts. Only in-frame clones appear in the TCRdb table, and some are missing; sequencing was by immunoSEQ multiplex PCR. V and J calls and clone size are as listed in that table; D and trimming were resolved from the DNA. The sample has 200,000 to 300,000 clones, 88% seen once.

The chain couples TRBV5-1 to TRBJ1-1; D call uncertain. The sequenced material came from peripheral blood. This clonotype was obtained from a human donor in a cohort sampled during active COVID-19. The CDR3: CASSLAVGVTEAFF. The CDR3 coding sequence is TGCGCCAGCAGCTTGGCCGTGGGAGTCACTGAAGCTTTCTTT.